This T cell receptor beta chain was profiled in a study of T cell responses to AZD1222 COVID-19 vaccine. Study context: Timing groups of about 4 and about 12 weeks for second doses were pooled. Whole-study results and caveats: Samples come after the peak T cell response, not at day 14. Donors, mostly white British, included more females; clonal diversity was possibly underestimated. Baseline serology detected seropositivity in only five or six AZD1222 recipients.

For this clone: Its target is unknown.

Trimming removed 0 bases at V and 6 bases at J, with 20 bases between. CDR3 length equals 17 residues. In germline, CDR1 is LGHDT, CDR2 YNNKEL (reference sequence). Clones were read by immunoSEQ multiplex PCR, and TCRdb kept only the in-frame ones, dropping some. The sample shows about 160,000 clones, around 93% of them seen only once. Sample: peripheral blood, taken on day 0 of AZD1222 vaccination. The receptor's source is an adult in good health. The rearrangement uses TRBV3-1 (or the pseudogene TRBV3-2) and TRBJ1-2; D possibly corresponds to TRBD1 (6 bases). The CDR3: CASSQERSTGSWDGYTF. Written as DNA, the CDR3 is TGTGCCAGCAGCCAAGAACGGTCTACAGGGTCCTGGGATGGCTACACCTTC.